This is a list of T cell receptor beta chains from one sample in a study of post-analysis software for immune sequencing data. Each CDR3 protein gets one entry after TCRdb re-called the PCR reads with MiXCR. This repertoire shows roughly 540,000 distinct CDR3 sequences, 30% to 40% found once; its top ten account for about 6%. Sequenced material: blood. Every receptor here comes from a girl aged 2-17 years with multiple sclerosis. CDR3s include the opening cysteine and the closing phenylalanine or tryptophan. A D gene is named only where the DNA matches it firmly. Clone size is shown for a subset of rows, as once, few, many or a class of expanded clone.

-,TRBV11-2,TRBJ2-3,TRBD2,TGTGCCAGCGGCTTAGCGACTAGCGGGGGGGCTACAGATACGCAGTATTTT,CASGLATSGGATDTQYF
few,TRBV7-2,TRBJ2-2,TRBD1,TGTGCCAGCAGCTGGGACAGGAGGGACACCGGGGAGCTGTTTTTT,CASSWDRRDTGELFF
-,TRBV6-5,TRBJ1-1,TRBD1,TGTGCCAGCAGTACCACTCCGGCGGGACAGGGTGTGGCTTTCTTT,CASSTTPAGQGVAFF
-,TRBV6-4,TRBJ2-3,TRBD2,TGTGCCAGCAGTACTAGCGGGGAGTCCACAGATACGCAGTATTTT,CASSTSGESTDTQYF
-,TRBV7-9,TRBJ1-2,-,TGTGCCAGCAGCTTAGATGGGGGCGTAGTTGGCTACACCTTC,CASSLDGGVVGYTF
few,TRBV6-5,TRBJ2-4,-,TGTGCCAGCAGTCGGGACCACGTGGGGGCCAAAAACATTCAGTACTTC,CASSRDHVGAKNIQYF
few,TRBV20-1,TRBJ2-1,TRBD2,TGCAGTGCTAGTGCAAGCGGGGGGTACTACAATGAGCAGTTCTTC,CSASASGGYYNEQFF
once,TRBV7-9,TRBJ2-7,TRBD1,TGTGCCAGCAGTCAAGGTGACAGGGGGGAATTACCTTTTGGCGAGCAGTACTTC,CASSQGDRGELPFGEQYF
-,TRBV20-1,TRBJ1-1,-,TGCAGTGCTAGACTTGGGGGGTACACTGAAGCTTTCTTT,CSARLGGYTEAFF
few,TRBV12-3/TRBV12-4,TRBJ1-6,-,TGTGCCAGTACCGGGACTTTAAGCTCCTATAATTCACCCCTCCACTTT,CASTGTLSSYNSPLHF